This T cell receptor (beta chain) stems from a study of T cells in Graves' hyperthyroidism and ophthalmopathy (dated by TCRdb to the late 2010s). Regarding the complete study: Peripheral blood was collected at initial diagnosis, before any treatment. TCR V-J signatures able to tell the groups apart were searched for in a discovery cohort of 100 patients, of whom approximately 40 had Graves' ophthalmopathy and about 60 had stable Graves' hyperthyroidism. Prospective prediction of ophthalmopathy was tested in an independent validation cohort consisting of some 18 hyperthyroidism patients and approximately 16 patients who later progressed to ophthalmopathy. The 90 to 100 discovery patients were randomly split 7:3 into training and test sets. In addition, the study compared T-cell repertoires in thyroid tissue and in blood from about six Graves' hyperthyroidism patients. After sampling, hyperthyroidism patients received methimazole starting at 30 mg daily, and ophthalmopathy patients received high-dose intravenous methylprednisolone. The paper reports TCR Vbeta CDR3 sequencing of 135 peripheral blood samples: approximately 41 ophthalmopathy, some 80 hyperthyroidism and approximately 17 progressor patients. The full study reports these points: A model built on a 13 V-J signature distinguished ophthalmopathy from stable hyperthyroidism, reaching about 88% sensitivity and around 81% specificity in cross-validation and 80%/75% in testing. In validation, the model predicted progression to ophthalmopathy with approximately 69% sensitivity and about 72% specificity, a median of about six months before onset. No statistical method was used to fix the sample size in advance, and group allocation was not hidden from the investigators. Most expanded thyroid clonotypes (frequency above 0.001) were also detected in blood, a finding suggesting that blood repertoires may reflect thyroid immune responses.

V has 4 bases trimmed and J has 5 bases trimmed; junction bases matching no gene number 10. Reading from cysteine to phenylalanine, the CDR3 counts 16 amino acids. The CDR3 DNA has 48 bases and is translated from base 1. The germline V gene encodes CDR1 LGHDT and CDR2 YNNKEL (reference sequence). Notes on this clonotype: The clone's antigen remains unknown. Per-nucleotide qualities are absent, and no much larger clonotype sits a single base away.

A patient counted as having stable Graves' hyperthyroidism if no progression to ophthalmopathy occurred over 18 months of follow-up. Hyperthyroidism patients were aged 18 to 65 years and newly diagnosed, with disease duration of less than 2 months. Any patient with an uncontrolled infection, another autoimmune disease, pregnancy or lactation was excluded. Diagnoses relied on clinical symptoms, serum thyroxine and TRAb, thyroid ultrasound and orbital computed tomography. PBMCs were separated from 8 to 10 ml of fresh peripheral blood using Ficoll-Paque density gradient centrifugation. Total RNA was extracted with Trizol reagent, and quality was checked on an Agilent 2100 Bioanalyzer. TCR beta CDR3 regions were amplified from RNA transcripts. The first round of RT-PCR for the TCR CDR3 was performed with the HTBI primer set and the Qiagen OneStep RT-PCR kit. Libraries were constructed in a second round of multiplex PCR, after which size selection and purification were carried out. Libraries were sequenced paired-end with 100 bp reads on an Illumina HiSeq2000. As for the original processing: SOAPnuke was used to process the raw data, removing reads that contained adapters or uncalled bases, had a mean Phred below 15, or lacked an exact match to the constant primer or identifier. COPE v1.2.5 was used to merge the high-quality paired reads, and each unique nucleotide sequence was defined as a clonotype. Clonotypes were aligned to IMGT TRBV, TRBD and TRBJ reference segments using MiTCR v1.1. The analysis included only V-J combinations with a frequency above 0.0001, which together covered 99% to 99.2% of the repertoires. A TCS score was defined as the ratio between F50 (clonal expansion) and ExV (chaos), using BLOSUM62-based TCRdist between CDR3 peptides within each V-J. Welch's t-statistics and random forest reduced roughly 540 V-J features to 13, which were used in a naive Bayes classifier (R e1071). The raw public reads went through TCRdb reprocessing: fastp at Q25, MiXCR clone calling, in-frame beta chains kept. Under each unique CDR3 protein, matching rows form one entry showing the most common genes and DNA. TCRdb assigned the V and J calls; the authors' analysis was not used. For this sample there are some 700,000 distinct CDR3 sequences; roughly 17% appear just once. Less than 20% of the sample is taken by the ten largest.

The specimen was blood. The receptor's source is a man in his fifties with Graves' hyperthyroidism. The sequence joins TRBV3-1 to TRBJ1-4; 7 central bases correspond to TRBD1. The DNA sequence is given as TGTGCCAGCAGCCCAAGTGCAGGGGGAACGAATGAAAAACTGTTTTTT. Its coded protein is CASSPSAGGTNEKLFF.